These 14 T cell receptor beta chains were sequenced from one sample in a study of circulating CD8 cells and anti-PD-1 response in melanoma. TCR libraries were prepared from around 15 ng of total RNA with the QIAseq Immune Repertoire TCR panel. TCRdb reprocessed the reads via MiXCR and lists one record per CDR3 protein. This table has 290 or so distinct CDR3 sequences, more than 10% appearing once. Four subsets defined by PD-1 and/or TIGIT were sorted from live CD3+CD8+TCRalphabeta+ cells. The starting material was CD8+ T cells from PBMCs, obtained at baseline or after one month of anti-PD-1 therapy (not recorded which). These receptors were collected from a human donor with melanoma.

The V call is TRBV5-1, the J call TRBJ2-7; perhaps TRBD1 as D (6 bases). The V and J ends lost 1 base and 6 bases respectively, with 11 bases between them. The CDR3 covers 13 residues. Germline V gene data show CDR1 as SGHRS and CDR2 as YFSETQ. The CDR3 sequence is CASSLHRDGEQYF. The CDR3 DNA follows: TGCGCCAGCAGCTTGCACAGGGACGGCGAGCAGTACTTC.

This clonotype counts as medium-sized. The V and J genes are TRBV29-1 and TRBJ2-1; maybe TRBD2 (6 bases). Germline CDR1 SQVTM, CDR2 ANQGSEA. This CDR3 has 13 amino acids. V lost 1 base to trimming and J lost 6 bases, with 10 bases between them. Here the CDR3 reads CSVEVVTSNEQFF. CDR3 nucleotides: TGCAGCGTTGAAGTAGTGACTAGCAATGAGCAGTTCTTC.

This clonotype is labeled as medium-sized. The J gene is TRBJ1-6, the V gene TRBV19; unclear D gene. Trimming pared 1 base from V and 13 bases from J, leaving 11 bases between. Germline lookup yields CDR1 LNHDA and CDR2 SQIVND (reference sequence). This CDR3 is built from 13 residues. CDR3 residues: CASSIVSRSPLHF. The CDR3 bases are TGTGCCAGTAGTATAGTATCCAGGAGTCCCCTCCACTTT. The whole variable domain, filled in from reference TRBV19 and TRBJ1-6, reads DGGITQSPKYLFRKEGQNVTLSCEQNLNHDAMYWYRQDPGQGLRLIYYSQIVNDFQKGDIAEGYSVSREKKESFPLTVTSAQKNPTAFYLCASSIVSRSPLHFGNGTRLTVT.

This clonotype is judged medium-sized (0.01 to 0.1%). The genes are TRBV30 and TRBJ1-1; 7 bases fit TRBD1. The germline gives CDR1 GTSNPN, CDR2 SVGIG (reference sequence). This CDR3 is built from 17 residues. Trimming took 1 base from V and 0 from J; bases not matched to a gene: 11. The CDR3 region is CAWSGGTDIIMNTEAFF. Written as DNA, the CDR3 is TGTGCCTGGAGTGGAGGGACAGACATTATCATGAACACTGAAGCTTTCTTT.

By its share, this clonotype is large (0.1 to 1%). V gene TRBV4-1 combines with J gene TRBJ2-7; possibly TRBD2 for D (5 bases). Deletions cut 0 bases from V and 3 bases from J, with 12 bases between. Germline V lookup: CDR1 MGHRA, CDR2 YSYEKL. This CDR3 comprises 15 residues. The CDR3 reads CASSQDMTTYYEQYF. The CDR3, as DNA: TGCGCCAGCAGCCAAGATATGACTACTTACTACGAGCAGTACTTC.

By frequency in the sample, this clonotype is large. The chain is built from TRBV11-2 and TRBJ2-1; D uncertain. The CDR3 extends over 12 amino acids. V was shortened by 4 bases and J by 5 bases, with 6 bases between the two germline ends. Germline CDR1 is SGHAT and CDR2 is FQNNGV. The CDR3 nucleotides are TGTGCCAGCAGCTCCCCGGACAATGAGCAGTTCTTC. It specifies CASSSPDNEQFF.

This chain links TRBV29-1 with TRBJ2-7; D possibly corresponds to TRBD1 (6 bases). This CDR3 is 15 amino acids long. Trimming shortened V by 7 bases and J by 0 bases, and 19 bases separated the two germline ends. From germline, CDR1 is SQVTM and CDR2 ANQGSEA. The CDR3 nucleotides read TGCAGCGCCCTGCTCGGACAGCTTTTCTCCTACGAGCAGTACTTC. Encoded protein: CSALLGQLFSYEQYF.

This clonotype is categorized as hyperexpanded (1% or more). This CDR3 reads CASRTGNSYEQYF. CDR3 DNA: TGTGCCAGCAGAACAGGCAACTCCTACGAGCAGTACTTC. The chain combines TRBV5-5 with TRBJ2-7; TRBD1 is a possible D gene (5 bases). Trimming took 5 bases from V and 0 from J, leaving 9 bases between them. CDR1 and CDR2 (germline): SGHKS, YYEKEE (reference sequence). The CDR3 totals 13 residues.

In this sample, this clonotype is large (0.1 to 1%). V and J are TRBV4-3 and TRBJ1-6, with a weak D call TRBD1 (5 bases). The CDR3 is 13 residues long. The V gene lost 7 bases and the J gene lost 9 bases, with 13 bases spanning the gap. Germline values: CDR1 LGHNA, CDR2 YSLEER. Here the CDR3 DNA reads TGCGCCAGCACCCCGGGGGGGGGTTCACCCCTCCACTTT. This sequence encodes CASTPGGGSPLHF.

J is TRBJ2-1 and V is TRBV19, with D unresolved. The CDR3 totals 11 residues. Between the trimmed V and J ends, which lost 4 bases and 10 bases, there was a span of 8 bases. Germline values: CDR1 LNHDA, CDR2 SQIVND (reference sequence). This CDR3 is CASSTPREQFF. CDR3 DNA: TGTGCCAGTAGTACCCCTAGGGAGCAGTTCTTC.

Worth noting for this clonotype: One junction end disagrees with the germline gene, perhaps due to a read error. The chain has TRBV9 and TRBJ2-1, with 13 positions matching TRBD2. Germline CDR1 reads SGDLS; CDR2 reads YYNGEE. The length of the CDR3 is 17 residues. CDR3 protein: CASSPDATSGGADEQFF. CDR3 coding DNA: TGCGCCAGCAGCCCGGATGCAACTAGCGGGGGGGCGGATGAGCAGTTCTTC.

To note about this clonotype: This likely stems from a read error, as it lies one base from a far larger clone. This chain uses TRBV9 with TRBJ2-7, with D perhaps being TRBD1 or TRBD2 (6 bases each). The CDR3 is made up of 15 amino acids. From germline, CDR1 is SGDLS and CDR2 YYNGEE. V shed 1 base and J shed 7 bases, with 18 bases lying between them. The CDR3 region is CASSVWGALGDEQYF. The CDR3 region has the DNA TGTGCCAGCAGCGTATGGGGGGCCCTTGGGGATGAGCAGTACTTC.

This clonotype was seen more than once but under ten times. The rearrangement links TRBV19 to TRBJ2-2; no clear D. The CDR3 totals 13 residues. Germline V gives CDR1 LNHDA, CDR2 SQIVND (reference sequence). V was shortened by 3 bases and J by 2 bases, with 4 bases between the two germline ends. The CDR3 sequence is CASSMRNTGELFF. CDR3 in DNA: TGTGCCAGTAGTATGAGAAACACCGGGGAGCTGTTTTTT.

This chain connects TRBV9 to TRBJ2-7; D not resolved. Looked up from germline, CDR1 is SGDLS and CDR2 is YYNGEE. This CDR3 contains 13 residues. V was clipped by 0 bases and J by 8 bases, with 12 bases between them. The CDR3 DNA is TGTGCCAGCAGCGTAGTCCCCGCCTATAAGCAGTACTTC. Protein product: CASSVVPAYKQYF. Variable domain in full (rest from reference TRBV9 and TRBJ2-7): DSGVTQTPKHLITATGQRVTLRCSPRSGDLSVYWYQQSLDQGLQFLIQYYNGEERAKGNILERFSAQQFPDLHSELNLSSLELGDSALYFCASSVVPAYKQYFGPGTRLTVT.